Shown below are 12 T cell receptor beta chains from a single sample sequenced in a study of vaccination and CD4 T cells after COVID-19. The treatment is: approximately nine-day PBMC culture with coronavirus spike peptide pools or control peptides (ViraFEST assay). Cultured CD4+ T cell DNA underwent sequencing with the Oncomine TCR Beta short-read assay. TCRdb redid the calling of the PCR reads with MiXCR, one entry per CDR3 protein. The profile shows 15,000 or so distinct CDR3 sequences, roughly 51% of them singletons. No antigen has been assigned to these receptors. Material for sequencing was CD4+ T cells from blood, cultured in vitro. These receptors all stem from a human donor who had recovered from COVID-19.

This clonotype was seen more than once but under ten times. The chain carries TRBV24-1 and TRBJ2-5, with 7 nucleotides matching TRBD1. CDR1 is KGHDR, CDR2 SFDVKD, per germline. The length of the CDR3 is 14 residues. V shed 2 bases and J 5 bases; nucleotides not matched to a gene: 4. The CDR3 DNA reads TGTGCCACCAGTGATTCGGTGACAGGGGAGACCCAGTACTTC. Translation: CATSDSVTGETQYF.

J is TRBJ1-5 and V is TRBV20-1, with D maybe TRBD1 (5 bases). Germline V gene sequence: CDR1 DFQATT, CDR2 SNEGSKA (reference sequence). This CDR3 comprises 16 residues. V was cut by 3 bases and J by 7 bases, with 22 bases left in between. The CDR3 coding sequence is TGCAGTGCTAGGGACGTCCTCGGGGGAATGGGGCAGCCCCAGCATTTT. It yields the protein CSARDVLGGMGQPQHF.

The gene calls are TRBV6-1 and TRBJ2-1, with 8 nucleotides matching TRBD2. Trimming at V came to 6 bases and at J to 7 bases, leaving 14 bases not matched to a gene. The CDR3 runs to 16 residues. Germline values: CDR1 MNHNS, CDR2 SASEGT. Written as DNA, the CDR3 is TGTGCCAGCAGCAAATACGGGAGGGCCGCCGGGAATGAGCAGTTCTTC. Protein product: CASSKYGRAAGNEQFF.

CDR3 in amino acids: CASSKQGAGETQYF. The CDR3 coding sequence is TGTGCCAGCAGTAAACAGGGGGCAGGGGAGACCCAGTACTTC. The rearrangement links TRBV6-1 to TRBJ2-5, with 9 bases matching TRBD1. Per the germline V gene, CDR1 is MNHNS and CDR2 is SASEGT. This CDR3 is 14 amino acids long. Unmatched junction bases numbered 6, after V lost 5 bases and J lost 5 bases.

V and J are TRBV12-3 or TRBV12-4 and TRBJ2-7; 9 bases agree with TRBD1. V lost 7 bases to trimming and J lost 4 bases; unmatched junction nucleotides: 8. This CDR3 contains 14 residues. The CDR3 reads CASNPQGAQYEQYF. The CDR3 DNA follows: TGTGCCAGCAACCCACAGGGGGCTCAATACGAGCAGTACTTC.

V usage is TRBV30 and J usage is TRBJ1-2; 7 nucleotides line up with TRBD1. V dropped 8 bases and J dropped 8; count of bases not matched to a gene: 8. In germline, CDR1 is GTSNPN, CDR2 SVGIG (reference sequence). The CDR3 covers 11 residues. CDR3 protein: CARETGDGYTF. In DNA, the CDR3 is TGTGCCCGTGAAACAGGGGACGGCTACACCTTC.

The rearrangement uses TRBV7-6 and TRBJ2-5; possibly TRBD1 or TRBD2 for D (5 bases each). Germline CDR1 reads SGHVS; CDR2 reads FNYEAQ. The V and J ends lost 1 base and 5 bases respectively, with 11 bases between them. CDR3 length: 14 amino acids. The CDR3 is CASSLDGGKETQYF. The CDR3 DNA sequence: TGTGCCAGCAGCTTAGATGGGGGAAAGGAGACCCAGTACTTC.

This clonotype has more than one count but fewer than ten. This chain joins TRBV7-2 and TRBJ2-7, with D perhaps TRBD2 (7 bases). Germline lookup yields CDR1 SGHTA and CDR2 FQGNSA. The length of the CDR3 is 14 residues. V lost 1 base to trimming and J lost 6 bases, with 13 bases between them. The CDR3 sequence is CASSLGRAGAEQYF. The CDR3 region has the DNA TGTGCCAGCAGCTTAGGGCGGGCGGGGGCCGAGCAGTACTTC.

The chain combines TRBV7-8 with TRBJ2-1; maybe TRBD2 (6 bases). V gave up 3 bases and J gave up 10 bases, with 19 bases separating them. The CDR3 has 15 amino acids. Germline assignment: CDR1 SGHVS and CDR2 FQNEAQ. The chain's CDR3 is CASSFLGSSGYEQFF. Here the CDR3 DNA reads TGTGCCAGCAGCTTTCTGGGCTCAAGCGGGTACGAGCAGTTCTTC.

The chain has TRBV20-1 and TRBJ2-1; D tentatively reads TRBD1 or TRBD2 (7 bases each). V lost 7 bases to trimming and J lost 0 bases, with 16 bases between them. Germline V CDR1 and CDR2: DFQATT, SNEGSKA (reference sequence). CDR3 size: 15 residues. The DNA of the CDR3 is TGCAGTGTCCAGGGGGGGCGGGGCTCCTACAATGAGCAGTTCTTC. Translating it yields CSVQGGRGSYNEQFF.

This clonotype was observed a handful of times. The chain combines TRBV6-2 or TRBV6-3 with TRBJ2-2; the match to TRBD2 covers 10 bases. CDR1 is MNHEY, CDR2 SVGEGT, per germline. The CDR3 length is 15 residues. The J segment lost 3 bases and the V segment lost 5 bases, leaving 3 bases of the junction unmatched. The CDR3: CASSGGLADTGELFF. The CDR3 DNA follows: TGTGCCAGCAGTGGCGGACTAGCGGACACCGGGGAGCTGTTTTTT.

The chain joins TRBV18 to TRBJ2-3; D not certain. The CDR3 is 13 amino acids. The germline V gene encodes CDR1 KGHSH and CDR2 LQKENI. The V end lost 3 bases, the J end lost 5 bases, and 9 bases lay between the germline ends. CDR3 nucleotide sequence: TGTGCCAGCTCACCTATCCCCCTAGATACGCAGTATTTT. Protein: CASSPIPLDTQYF.